These 16 T cell receptor beta chains were sequenced from one sample in a study of OX40 agonist ivuxolimab in advanced cancers. Measured with immunoSEQ multiplex PCR; TCRdb has only the in-frame clones, and not every one. The table has about 48,000 clones, 85% to 90% seen once; the top ten hold 40% to 55%. The specimen was CD4+ or CD8+ T cells sorted from blood, collected in a trial of the OX40 agonist ivuxolimab. Source of these receptors: an adult with an advanced solid tumor such as melanoma, head and neck, liver or kidney cancer.

The genes are TRBV14 and TRBJ1-3; no definite D call. This CDR3 contains 12 residues. CDR1 is SGHDN, CDR2 FVKESK, per germline. V was clipped by 4 bases and J by 8 bases, with 9 bases between them. CDR3 DNA: TGTGCCAGCAGCCCCGACACTGACACCATATATTTT. It yields the protein CASSPDTDTIYF.

In its sample, this clone was seen once. V usage is TRBV7-3 and J usage is TRBJ2-5; D gene unclear. This CDR3 region has 14 residues. Germline V gives CDR1 SGHTA, CDR2 FQGTGA. Trimming stripped 1 base from V and 3 bases from J, with 9 bases between. The CDR3 DNA reads as TGTGCCAGCAGCTTAATGGGTCTAGAAGAGACCCAGTACTTC. As protein: CASSLMGLEETQYF.

The chain couples TRBV25-1 to TRBJ2-6; D is perhaps TRBD2 (7 bases). This CDR3 is built from 18 residues. Germline lookup yields CDR1 MGHDK and CDR2 SYGVNS. The V end lost 4 bases, the J end lost 2 bases, and 18 bases lay between the germline ends. The CDR3 protein is CASSVSGGGWTGANVLTF. The CDR3 nucleotides read TGTGCCAGCAGTGTTTCTGGCGGGGGCTGGACTGGGGCCAACGTCCTGACTTTC.

The rearrangement uses TRBV6-5 and TRBJ2-7, with TRBD1 identical over 10 bases. Unmatched junction bases numbered 6, after V lost 5 bases and J lost 2 bases. Germline CDR1 MNHEY, CDR2 SVGAGI. This CDR3 is 15 amino acids long. The CDR3 DNA reads as TGTGCCAGCAGTATAGGGACAGGGGCCCCCTACGAGCAGTACTTC. It translates to CASSIGTGAPYEQYF.

The chain is built from TRBV18 and TRBJ2-1; unclear D gene. The germline V gene has CDR1 KGHSH and CDR2 LQKENI. The CDR3 totals 17 residues. V was pared by 6 bases and J by 5 bases, with 23 bases between. CDR3 sequence: CASSQPPLTKINNEQFF. The CDR3 coding sequence is TGTGCCAGCTCCCAACCCCCCCTAACAAAAATTAACAATGAGCAGTTCTTC.

The rearrangement joins TRBV10-3 to TRBJ1-1; possible D gene TRBD1, 6 bases. V lost 9 bases and J 3 bases, leaving 20 bases between the germline ends. There are 15 residues in the CDR3. Germline lookup yields CDR1 ENHRY and CDR2 SYGVKD. CDR3 in DNA: TGTGCCATGGGGGCCGTGCAGGGTCTGGACACTGAAGCTTTCTTT. Translation gives CAMGAVQGLDTEAFF.

CDR3 residues: CASSVGEMNTEAFF. CDR3 sequence (DNA): TGTGCCAGCAGCGTAGGAGAGATGAACACTGAAGCTTTCTTT. The V call is TRBV9, the J call TRBJ1-1; D is undetermined. V gave up 0 bases and J gave up 0 bases, with 6 bases separating them. Germline V lookup: CDR1 SGDLS, CDR2 YYNGEE. The CDR3 is 14 residues long. The whole variable domain, filled in from reference TRBV9 and TRBJ1-1, reads DSGVTQTPKHLITATGQRVTLRCSPRSGDLSVYWYQQSLDQGLQFLIQYYNGEERAKGNILERFSAQQFPDLHSELNLSSLELGDSALYFCASSVGEMNTEAFFGQGTRLTVV.

The gene calls are TRBV5-6 and TRBJ1-2; TRBD1 might be the D (6 bases). The length of the CDR3 is 14 residues. Germline V gives CDR1 SGHDT, CDR2 YYEEEE. V was cut by 0 bases and J by 8 bases, with 14 bases left in between. CDR3 protein: CASSLAPGGRGYTF. Written as DNA, the CDR3 is TGTGCCAGCAGCTTGGCCCCGGGGGGGCGAGGCTACACCTTC.

The V and J genes are TRBV13 and TRBJ2-1, with D maybe TRBD2 (5 bases). Germline V gives CDR1 PRHDT, CDR2 FYEKMQ (reference sequence). The CDR3 runs 14 residues. Trimming took 3 bases from V and 5 from J, leaving 11 bases between them. CDR3 sequence: CASSFGGVNNEQFF. The DNA for the CDR3 is TGTGCCAGCAGCTTCGGAGGAGTAAACAATGAGCAGTTCTTC.

The CDR3 sequence is CATSGGQQSTDTQYF. In DNA form, the CDR3 reads TGTGCCACCAGCGGCGGACAGCAGAGCACAGATACGCAGTATTTT. The V and J genes are TRBV15 and TRBJ2-3; D possibly corresponds to TRBD1 (6 bases). This CDR3 has 15 amino acids. V lost 5 bases to trimming and J lost 0 bases, with 12 bases between them. The germline V gene has CDR1 LNHNV and CDR2 YYDKDF (reference sequence). The full variable domain, rest sourced from reference TRBV15 and TRBJ2-3, is DAMVIQNPRYQVTQFGKPVTLSCSQTLNHNVMYWYQQKSSQAPKLLFHYYDKDFNNEADTPDNFQSRRPNTSFCFLDIRSPGLGDTAMYLCATSGGQQSTDTQYFGPGTRLTVL.

This chain joins TRBV4-1 and TRBJ2-3, with D hard to call. Germline CDR1 reads MGHRA; CDR2 reads YSYEKL. The CDR3 covers 17 residues. V dropped 4 bases and J dropped 1 base, with 18 bases sitting between them. CDR3 bases: TGCGCCAGCAGCCCGACCCCGACACCCGCGGGCACAGATACGCAGTATTTT. Its protein product is CASSPTPTPAGTDTQYF.

The CDR3 loop is CASSLDVLSGANVLTF. The CDR3 region has the DNA TGTGCCAGTAGTCTTGACGTCCTCTCTGGGGCCAACGTCCTGACTTTC. The chain employs TRBV19 and TRBJ2-6; no definite D call. The V end lost 5 bases, the J end lost 0 bases, and 11 bases lay between the germline ends. CDR1 is LNHDA and CDR2 is SQIVND in the germline V gene (reference sequence). The CDR3 has 16 amino acids.

This clone appeared a single time. The V gene is TRBV7-6, the J gene TRBJ2-5; 8 positions agree with TRBD1. Germline lookup yields CDR1 SGHVS and CDR2 FNYEAQ. V trimming: 4 bases; J trimming: 5 bases; junction bases outside the gene matches: 12. CDR3 length: 16 amino acids. CDR3 sequence: CASSSPWTGRGETQYF. In DNA form, the CDR3 reads TGTGCCAGCAGCTCCCCCTGGACAGGGAGAGGCGAGACCCAGTACTTC.

The rearrangement joins TRBV4-1 to TRBJ1-5; no clear D gene. CDR1 and CDR2 from the germline V gene are MGHRA and YSYEKL. The V end was cut by 0 bases, the J end by 7 bases, with 19 bases between. CDR3 size: 17 residues. As DNA, the CDR3 is TGCGCCAGCAGCCAAGAGAAGGACCTAGGGAGCGGCCAGCCCCAGCATTTT. Protein product: CASSQEKDLGSGQPQHF.

This rearrangement joins TRBV7-9 to TRBJ2-1, with 7 bases lining up with TRBD2. Per the germline V gene, CDR1 is SEHNR and CDR2 is FQNEAQ (reference sequence). The CDR3 has 14 residues. Trimming cost V 11 bases and J 5 bases; bases outside gene matches: 12. DNA of the CDR3: TGTGCCCCAGGAGGGGCGGGGGTGAACAATGAGCAGTTCTTC. Amino acid sequence: CAPGGAGVNNEQFF.

Written as DNA, the CDR3 is TGTGCCAGTAGTATGTACGGGAACTACGAGCAGTACTTC. It is translated as CASSMYGNYEQYF. This rearrangement joins TRBV19 to TRBJ2-7; TRBD2 is a possible D gene (5 bases). Trimming took off 3 bases at V and 3 bases at J, with 9 bases between the two ends. Germline V gives CDR1 LNHDA, CDR2 SQIVND (reference sequence). This CDR3 is built from 13 residues.